These 16 T cell receptor beta chains share one sample of origin, sequenced in a study of Ad26.COV2.S vaccination and SARS-CoV-2 variants (dated by TCRdb to the early 2020s). The protocol used for the library was the immunoSEQ multiplex PCR assay. In TCRdb, the immuneACCESS table is reduced to in-frame sequences with V and J assigned. These tables do not hold every clone; where another copy was compared, an unresolved V gene accounts for under half, and the others remain unexplained. Recorded for this sample are around 500,000 clones; 89% of them occurred a single time. The ten top clones hold 1.5% to 2% of the sample. What this sample's treatment or condition label stands for: roughly 19 received Ad26.COV2.S at low or high dose, single or two shots; several received placebo; per-sample allocation not given. For vaccine and placebo recipients, repertoires were sequenced using samples collected on day 63 after the first injection.

The sample in question was peripheral blood, obtained in a trial of Ad26.COV2.S vaccine versus placebo. The origin of the receptors is a person aged 18-60 years who received the Ad26.COV2.S COVID-19 vaccine or a placebo.

Note on this clone: At one end the junction does not follow the germline gene, possibly because of a read error. The rearrangement links TRBV12-5 to TRBJ1-2; D call uncertain. This CDR3 comprises 12 residues. Germline V gives CDR1 LGHNT, CDR2 FRNRAP. CDR3 sequence (DNA): TGTGCTAGTGGTTTGGGCCGGGCCAGCCCGATCTTC. Translating it yields CASGLGRASPIF.

In DNA form, the CDR3 reads TGTGCCAGCAGCTTATCGGACAGTTTAAACACTGAAGCTTTCTTT. Protein sequence: CASSLSDSLNTEAFF. The V and J genes are TRBV7-2 and TRBJ1-1; TRBD1 might be the D (6 bases). Germline V CDR1 and CDR2: SGHTA, FQGNSA. The CDR3 sequence is 15 residues long. Trimming cost V 2 bases and J 2 bases, with 12 bases left between them.

This rearrangement joins TRBV10-2 to TRBJ2-7; 11 bases fit TRBD2. The J segment lost 7 bases and the V segment lost 6 bases, leaving 8 bases of the junction unmatched. The CDR3 totals 14 residues. Germline values: CDR1 WSHSY, CDR2 SAAADI. The CDR3 DNA reads TGCGCCAGCAGAAGTAGCGGGAGGGAGCAGGAGCAGTACTTC. Its protein is CASRSSGREQEQYF.

This chain uses TRBV25-1 with TRBJ1-2; D is unresolved. Germline CDR1 is MGHDK and CDR2 is SYGVNS. The CDR3 consists of 13 residues. V lost 2 bases and J 3 bases, leaving 7 bases between the germline ends. The CDR3 DNA reads as TGTGCCAGCAGTGAAGGGCCTTACTATGGCTACACCTTC. It yields the protein CASSEGPYYGYTF.

For this clone: The junction and the germline gene differ at one end; a read error may be behind it. The chain uses TRBV12-3 or TRBV12-4 and TRBJ1-6; no reliable D call. The CDR3 is 11 amino acids. CDR3: CASSLRGRIDF. The CDR3 DNA reads as TGTGCCAGCAGCCTCCGTGGAAGGATAGACTTT.

J is TRBJ2-7 and V is TRBV9; D call uncertain. V gave up 0 bases and J gave up 4 bases, with 11 bases separating them. The CDR3 has 14 residues. Germline CDR1 is SGDLS and CDR2 is YYNGEE. Written as DNA, the CDR3 is TGTGCCAGCAGCGTAGGGATAATGACGTACGAGCAGTACTTC. It specifies CASSVGIMTYEQYF.

This chain uses TRBV4-1 with TRBJ1-1, with D unresolved. V lost 1 base to trimming and J lost 1 base, with 13 bases between them. The CDR3 has 16 amino acids. Germline CDR1 MGHRA, CDR2 YSYEKL. The CDR3 bases are TGCGCCAGCAGCCAAGGGGTGGGCAGGCCGAACACTGAAGCTTTCTTT. Translating it yields CASSQGVGRPNTEAFF.

The V gene is TRBV24-1, the J gene TRBJ2-3, with 8 bases fitting TRBD1. The CDR3 is made up of 13 amino acids. The germline CDR1 and CDR2 sequences are KGHDR and SFDVKD. The V segment lost 9 bases and the J segment 3 bases; nucleotides outside the gene matches: 4. The CDR3 reads CATEGQATDTQYF. The CDR3 DNA follows: TGTGCCACCGAGGGACAGGCAACAGATACGCAGTATTTT.

This clone was seen a single time. The chain is built from TRBV1 and TRBJ1-2; no check of the table's D call, TRBD1, against the DNA was made. TRBV1 is deemed a pseudogene. The CDR3 extends over 18 amino acids. The CDR3 protein is CTSSQDLFPTGGRYGYTF. CDR3 coding DNA: TGCACCAGCAGCCAAGATCTGTTCCCGACAGGGGGCCGGTATGGCTACACCTTC.

CDR3 amino acids: CASSQDWSSSGQPQHF. DNA of the CDR3: TGTGCCAGCAGCCAAGATTGGTCCAGCTCGGGGCAGCCCCAGCATTTT. The V gene is TRBV4-2, the J gene TRBJ1-5, with D uncertain. V was clipped by 0 bases and J by 7 bases, with 16 bases between them. CDR1 LGHNA and CDR2 YNFKEQ come from the germline V gene. The CDR3 is made up of 16 amino acids.

The chain carries TRBV7-9 and TRBJ2-2; D remains unclear. Trimming left V 5 bases short and J 2 bases short, with 12 bases between. The V gene's germline CDR1 is SEHNR and CDR2 FQNEAQ (reference sequence). The CDR3 runs 15 residues. The CDR3 loop reads CASSPAMSNTGELFF. The CDR3 DNA follows: TGTGCCAGCAGCCCGGCGATGTCAAACACCGGGGAGCTGTTTTTT.

This chain uses TRBV6-5 with TRBJ1-5, with 8 positions matching TRBD1. The CDR3 has 14 amino acids. Germline trimming cut 6 bases from V and 7 bases from J; bases unmatched to any gene: 8. CDR1 and CDR2 from the germline V gene are MNHEY and SVGAGI. The CDR3 coding sequence is TGTGCCAGCAGCCCCCAGGGGGCAAGGCAGCCCCAGCATTTT. Encoded protein: CASSPQGARQPQHF.

The chain carries TRBV2 and TRBJ1-5; 11 nucleotides agree with TRBD1. The CDR3 loop spans 17 amino acids. Germline V gene lookup returns CDR1 SNHLY and CDR2 FYNNEI. V dropped 7 bases and J dropped 2; count of bases not matched to a gene: 10. The CDR3 is CASTRTGGASGNQPQHF. In DNA form, the CDR3 reads TGTGCCAGCACCCGGACAGGGGGCGCGTCAGGCAATCAGCCCCAGCATTTT.

The chain links TRBV5-1 to TRBJ2-7; the match to TRBD1 covers 11 bases. V gave up 4 bases and J gave up 3 bases; unmatched junction bases: 12. CDR3 length: 17 amino acids. The germline V gene encodes CDR1 SGHRS and CDR2 YFSETQ. The CDR3 loop is CASSQEPAGQGGYEQYF. The CDR3 DNA sequence: TGCGCCAGCAGCCAGGAACCTGCGGGACAGGGGGGCTACGAGCAGTACTTC.

The rearrangement links TRBV28 to TRBJ2-7; 12 positions match TRBD2. The CDR3 covers 14 residues. The V and J ends lost 7 bases and 2 bases, in that order; junction bases with no gene match: 3. Germline CDR1 MDHEN, CDR2 SYDVKM. The CDR3 sequence is CASILAGGPYEQYF. The DNA of the CDR3 is TGTGCCAGCATCCTAGCGGGAGGGCCCTACGAGCAGTACTTC.

The rearrangement joins TRBV11-1 to TRBJ2-7; the D call may be TRBD1 or TRBD2 (6 bases each). CDR3 length: 15 residues. Germline V gene sequence: CDR1 SGHAT, CDR2 FQDESV (reference sequence). V was pared by 0 bases and J by 3 bases, with 12 bases between. CDR3 nucleotide sequence: TGTGCCAGCAGCTTAGCGCAGGGGACTTTCTACGAGCAGTACTTC. The encoded protein is CASSLAQGTFYEQYF.